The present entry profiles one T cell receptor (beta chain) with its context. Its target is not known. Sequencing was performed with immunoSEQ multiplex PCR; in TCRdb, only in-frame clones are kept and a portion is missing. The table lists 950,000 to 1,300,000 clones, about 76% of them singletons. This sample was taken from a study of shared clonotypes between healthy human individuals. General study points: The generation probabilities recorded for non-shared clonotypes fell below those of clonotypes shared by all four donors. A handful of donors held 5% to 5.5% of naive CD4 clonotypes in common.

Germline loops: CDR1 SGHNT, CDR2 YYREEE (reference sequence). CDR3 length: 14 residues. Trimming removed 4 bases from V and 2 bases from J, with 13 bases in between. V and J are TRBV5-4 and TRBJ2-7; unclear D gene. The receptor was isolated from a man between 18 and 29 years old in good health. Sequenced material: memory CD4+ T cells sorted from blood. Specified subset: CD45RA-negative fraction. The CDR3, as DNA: TGTGCCAGCAGCCCGCGGTTTGGGGCCTACGAGCAGTACTTC. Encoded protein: CASSPRFGAYEQYF.